This is a list of T cell receptor beta chains from one sample in a study of shared clonotypes between healthy human individuals. TCRdb's table, derived via immunoSEQ multiplex PCR, lists solely in-frame clones and lacks some. Altogether about 2.4 million clones are present, approximately 94% being singletons, with the ten largest covering over 0.12%. The specimen sequenced was naive CD4+ T cells sorted from blood. These receptors originate from a young man in good health. Each CDR3 is given with its conserved first and last residue. D genes are given only for firm matches.

CDR3aa	CDR3nt	v_gene	j_gene	len	d_gene
CASSLVGAGVIEQYF	TGTGCCAGCAGCTTAGTAGGAGCGGGAGTAATCGAGCAGTACTTC	TRBV11-2	TRBJ2-7	15	TRBD2
CASSRDLTGRREKLFF	TGTGCCAGCAGCCGCGACCTGACAGGGAGGCGGGAAAAACTGTTTTTT	TRBV16	TRBJ1-4	16	TRBD1
CASAPQVVAGGYGYTF	TGCGCCAGCGCCCCACAGGTGGTGGCGGGGGGCTATGGCTACACCTTC	TRBV5-1	TRBJ1-2	16	NA
CSARQGAGTEAFF	TGCAGCGCTAGACAGGGGGCAGGGACTGAAGCTTTCTTT	TRBV29-1	TRBJ1-1	13	TRBD1
CASSQGGLSSSGNTIYF	TGCGCCAGCAGCCAAGGCGGTTTATCGAGCTCTGGAAACACCATATATTTT	TRBV4-1	TRBJ1-3	17	NA
CASSLEAQRAEQFF	TGCGCCAGCAGCTTGGAAGCCCAAAGAGCTGAGCAGTTCTTC	TRBV5-1	TRBJ2-1	14	NA
CASSLYLTQAGELFF	TGTGCCAGCAGCTTATATCTGACACAAGCCGGGGAGCTGTTTTTT	TRBV7-9	TRBJ2-2	15	NA
CASSPSSGEQYF	TGTGCCAGCTCACCCTCCTCGGGCGAGCAGTACTTC	TRBV18	TRBJ2-7	12	NA
CAIRAGGASTDTQYF	TGTGCCATCAGGGCCGGGGGGGCGAGCACAGATACGCAGTATTTT	TRBV10-3	TRBJ2-3	15	TRBD2
CSVEDGREGGYTF	TGCAGCGTTGAAGATGGCCGGGAGGGAGGCTACACCTTC	TRBV29-1	TRBJ1-2	13	NA
CASSTTGSPNTEAFF	TGTGCCAGCAGCACCACAGGGTCCCCGAACACTGAAGCTTTCTTT	TRBV28	TRBJ1-1	15	NA
CATPLGEERGPQHF	TGTGCCACCCCACTAGGCGAGGAACGTGGGCCCCAGCATTTT	TRBV7-3	TRBJ1-5	14	NA
CASSGKFSGNTIYF	TGTGCCAGCAGCGGGAAGTTCTCTGGAAACACCATATATTTT	TRBV9	TRBJ1-3	14	NA
CASSSLGVNTEAFF	TGTGCCAGCAGTTCCCTCGGGGTGAACACTGAAGCTTTCTTT	TRBV27	TRBJ1-1	14	NA